This TCR beta chain was identified in a study of blood T cell repertoires in COVID-19. Study overall: Samples of COVID-19 (acute and convalescent) were obtained from the United States, Italy and Spain. The analysed material was cDNA or gDNA that came from T cells, B-cell-depleted T cells, or PBMCs.

In the source study's methods: Amplification from reference gene primers served as the basis for estimated nucleated cell counts. Some clones are missing from TCRdb's copy, which holds only in-frame ones; the method was immunoSEQ multiplex PCR. Clone size and the V and J calls come from that table; the DNA yielded D and trimming. The table has 110,000 or so clones, around 90% seen once. The CDR3 is 14 amino acids. Germline loops: CDR1 GTSNPN, CDR2 SVGIG (reference sequence). With 2 bases clipped from V and 6 bases from J, the junction kept 6 bases outside the gene matches. Sequencing used peripheral blood. This TCR derives from a woman aged 45-65 years with acute or convalescent COVID-19. V is TRBV30 and J is TRBJ1-4; TRBD1 matches at 7 bases. CDR3 amino acids: CAWSRDSTYEKLFF. The CDR3 region has the DNA TGTGCCTGGAGTCGGGACAGTACCTATGAAAAACTGTTTTTT. Based on the CDR3 plus reference TRBV30 and TRBJ1-4, the full variable domain is SQTIHQWPATLVQPVGSPLSLECTVEGTSNPNLYWYRQAAGRGLQLLFYSVGIGQISSEVPQNLSASRPQDRQFILSSKKLLLSDSGFYLCAWSRDSTYEKLFFGSGTQLSVL.